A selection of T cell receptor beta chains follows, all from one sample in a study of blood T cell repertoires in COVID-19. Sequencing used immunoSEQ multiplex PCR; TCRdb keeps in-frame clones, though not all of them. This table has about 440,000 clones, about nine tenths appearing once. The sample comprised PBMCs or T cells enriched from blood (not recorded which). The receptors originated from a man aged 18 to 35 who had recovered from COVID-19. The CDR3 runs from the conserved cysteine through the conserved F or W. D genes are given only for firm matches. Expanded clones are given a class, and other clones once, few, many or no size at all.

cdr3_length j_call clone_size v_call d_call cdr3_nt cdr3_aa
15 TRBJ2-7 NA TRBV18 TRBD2 TGTGCCAGCTCACCACAAACTAGCGGGCCCTACGAGCAGTACTTC CASSPQTSGPYEQYF
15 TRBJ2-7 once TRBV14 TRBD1 TGTGCCAGCAGCCAACCCGGGACAGGGCCTTACGAGCAGTACTTC CASSQPGTGPYEQYF
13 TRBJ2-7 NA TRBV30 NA TGTGCCTGGAGTGCCGGGACACAAGGCGAGCAGTACTTC CAWSAGTQGEQYF
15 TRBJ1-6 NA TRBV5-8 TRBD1 TGTGCCAGCAGCCGAGGACAGGATTATAATTCACCCCTCCACTTT CASSRGQDYNSPLHF
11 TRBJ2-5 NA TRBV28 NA TGTGCCAGCAGTACTGTGGAGACCCAGTACTTC CASSTVETQYF
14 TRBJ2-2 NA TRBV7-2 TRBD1 TGTGCCAGCAGCGGGGGACAGTACACCGGGGAGCTGTTTTTT CASSGGQYTGELFF
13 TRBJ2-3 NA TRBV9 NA TGTGCCAGCAGCCCCCGGGGGTGGGGTCCGCAGTATTTT CASSPRGWGPQYF
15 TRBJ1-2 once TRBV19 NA TGTGCCAGTACCATGATAGGGGCGGGGTACTATGGCTACACCTTC CASTMIGAGYYGYTF
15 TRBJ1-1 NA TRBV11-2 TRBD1 TGTGCCAGCAGCTTGCGACAGGGGCCTAACACTGAAGCTTTCTTT CASSLRQGPNTEAFF
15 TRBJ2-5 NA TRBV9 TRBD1 TGTGCCAGCAGCGGGGGACAGGGGCTTATGGAGACCCAGTACTTC CASSGGQGLMETQYF
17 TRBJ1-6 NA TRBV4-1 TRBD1 TGCGCCAGCAGCCAACTAGCTCCTGAGACAGGGAATTCACCCCTCCACTTT CASSQLAPETGNSPLHF
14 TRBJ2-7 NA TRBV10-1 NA TGCGCCAGCAGCGAGCACTCAGGGGAGAGCGAGCAGTACTTC CASSEHSGESEQYF
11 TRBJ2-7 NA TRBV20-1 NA TGCAGTGCTATCTTTATTTACGAGCAGTACTTC CSAIFIYEQYF
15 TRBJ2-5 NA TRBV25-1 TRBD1 TGTGCCAGCAGTGAAATAGGGACAGGGGTGGAGACCCAGTACTTC CASSEIGTGVETQYF
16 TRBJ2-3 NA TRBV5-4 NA TGTGCCAGCAGCCCCCCCGACGGACAGAACACAGATACGCAGTATTTT CASSPPDGQNTDTQYF